Sequencing of this TCR beta chain was carried out in a study of CD8 T cells in Susac syndrome. Study-level background: Susac syndrome patients were untreated, on corticosteroids with some adding intravenous immunoglobulin, or on intravenous immunoglobulin only.

Random hexamers were used to reverse transcribe an amount of about 0.5 to 1 ug RNA. TCRdb used MiXCR to reprocess the immunoSEQ multiplex PCR reads, holding one entry per CDR3 protein. This sample yields about 53,000 distinct CDR3 sequences, of which 85% to 95% are seen a single time; approximately 0.8% belongs to the top ten. Study-wide results and limits: By the study's own acknowledgment, its TCR sequencing and HLA analysis included relatively few individuals.

Points on this clonotype: What it binds is unknown.

Patients with Susac syndrome met the recently defined diagnostic criteria for definite or probable disease. CD8+ and CD4+ T cells were negatively isolated; TEMRA cells were FACS-enriched. Material: CD8+ T cells from PBMCs. The sequence came from a human donor with Susac syndrome.

CDR3 sequence (DNA): TGTGCCAGCAGTTTAACCACAGCCTATGAGCAGTTCTTC. Encoded protein: CASSLTTAYEQFF. This sequence joins TRBV27 and TRBJ2-1; D remains ambiguous. Germline V gives CDR1 MNHEY, CDR2 SMNVEV (reference sequence). Trimming cost V 2 bases and J 8 bases, with 10 bases left between them. The CDR3 contains 13 residues.